This entry is about one T cell receptor (beta chain). Its target is unknown. This specimen belongs to a study of T cell responses to AZD1222 COVID-19 vaccine. Study outcomes and limitations: Donors, mostly white British, included more females; clonal diversity was possibly underestimated.

The CDR3 covers 13 residues. Germline lookup yields CDR1 LGHNA and CDR2 YSLEER. Trimming pared 0 bases from V and 4 bases from J, leaving 6 bases between. Profiling relied on immunoSEQ multiplex PCR, and the TCRdb table lists in-frame clones only, not all of them. Among roughly 130,000 clones listed, roughly 91% were seen once. The specimen was peripheral blood, collected on day 0 of AZD1222 vaccination. The V call is TRBV4-3, the J call TRBJ2-5; no reliable D call. The clonotype comes from an adult in good health. Written as DNA, the CDR3 is TGCGCCAGCAGCCAAGAAAGTGGAGAGACCCAGTACTTC. Encoded protein: CASSQESGETQYF.